This is a list of T cell receptor beta chains from one sample in a study of blood T cell repertoires in COVID-19. Sequencing used immunoSEQ multiplex PCR; TCRdb keeps in-frame clones, though not all of them. The table includes about 200,000 clones, 82% detected once. Sequencing used peripheral blood. Receptors were obtained from a human donor with acute or convalescent COVID-19. The donor label of this sample is uncertain. CDR3s include the opening cysteine and the closing phenylalanine or tryptophan.

>TRBV7-3
CASSLKLDSTDTQYF
>TRBV7-9
CASSDQHRAGEQFF
>TRBV6-5
CASSWGQEAFF
>TRBV3-1/TRBV3-2
CASSPYPNLGLAGTDTQYF
>TRBV7-9
CASSRLGTPMGSYNEQFF
>TRBV5-8
CASSQDRYSNQPQHF
>TRBV2
CATQEGQTQFMNTEAFF
>TRBV2
CASSEREYNEQFF
>TRBV12-3/TRBV12-4
CASSLSENQPQHF
>TRBV27
CASSSPSRRGAEQFF
>TRBV7-9
CASSPRGGVNTEAFF
>TRBV12-3/TRBV12-4
CASSPTRGEAFF
>TRBV28
CASSLGGQGSYNSPLHF
>TRBV5-4
CASSLGQRNTGELFF
>TRBV19
CASRDTTDTQYF
>TRBV5-1
CASSLAAYEQYF
>TRBV5-1
CASSLEGAREKLFF
>TRBV5-5
CASSLEQAGQPQHF
>TRBV12-5
CASGLPRQGLTGELFF
>TRBV19
CASSPDAGGGELFF
>TRBV3-1/TRBV3-2
CASSPYTGLAGGAPYNEQFF
>TRBV5-1
CASSGGGAGAAETQYF
>TRBV5-4
CASSLAAGIVEAFF
>TRBV28
CASSFTQGLNTEAFF
>TRBV18
CASSSGGHEQYF
>TRBV11-2
CASSLNGVLNEQFF
>TRBV9
CASSPPGGLLFQQFF
>TRBV18
CASSPVSGPYEQYF
>TRBV30
CAWSSPGWGELFF
>TRBV3-1/TRBV3-2
CASSQERLDTQYF
>TRBV9
CASRGSLRAGAGEQFF
>TRBV10-2
CASRRDTGELFF
>TRBV19
CASRMDGGGELFF
>TRBV24-1
CATSDLRQGQGTQYF
>TRBV19
CASSSRTSGAHEQFF
>TRBV12-3/TRBV12-4
CASTQRADTQYF
>TRBV3-1/TRBV3-2
CASSQALGLAGRDTQYF
>TRBV18
CASSPAHRGTEAFF
>TRBV5-6
CASSLTGSANEQFF
>TRBV7-9
CASSLSQASGNTIYF
>TRBV4-2
CASSQGTSGDEQFF
>TRBV7-2
CASSPDPGGPNEAFF
>TRBV2
CASREDRDHEQYF
>TRBV29-1
CSVDASGRVNEQFF
>TRBV10-3
CATRDRAYEQYF
>TRBV5-1
CASSGGTQGGVETQYF
>TRBV5-1
CASRQGLEGIIYGYTF
>TRBV30
CAWNEGQGTSPLHF
>TRBV6-5
CASSSGGLAKNIQYF